What follows is one TCR beta chain and its context. Germline V lookup: CDR1 SGDLS, CDR2 YYNGEE. This CDR3 has 13 amino acids. V was pared by 0 bases and J by 8 bases, with 4 bases of the junction left unmatched. The treatment is: approximately 18 received Ad26.COV2.S at low or high dose, single or two shots; 5 received placebo; per-sample allocation not given. Sample collection was performed on day 63 after the first vaccine or placebo injection. The study used a vaccine consisting of an Ad26 vector that expressed Wuhan-strain SARS-CoV-2 spike. Clones were read by immunoSEQ multiplex PCR, and TCRdb kept only the in-frame ones, dropping some. The table has about 680,000 clones, approximately 88% seen once. This record comes from a study of Ad26.COV2.S vaccination and SARS-CoV-2 variants.

Sequenced material: peripheral blood, taken in a trial of Ad26.COV2.S vaccine versus placebo. This receptor was identified in a person aged 18-60 years who received the Ad26.COV2.S COVID-19 vaccine or a placebo. This chain connects TRBV9 to TRBJ1-2, with TRBD1 matching over 7 bases. This CDR3 reads CASSVALRGGYTF. CDR3 DNA sequence: TGTGCCAGCAGCGTAGCTCTCAGGGGGGGCTACACCTTC.